Listed below are T cell receptor beta chains from one sample, sequenced in a study of Siglec-9 on CD8 T cells in melanoma. Using immunoSEQ multiplex PCR, the repertoire was profiled, and TCRdb retains in-frame clones only, with some absent. There are under 1,500 clones in the sample; roughly 64% occur only once, and roughly 17% lies in the top ten. Material for sequencing was Siglec-9+ CD8+ T cells sorted from blood. All receptors derive from a human donor in good health. CDR3s leave out the opening cysteine and the closing phenylalanine or tryptophan. Fields, in order: clone size, J gene, V gene, CDR3 protein. Only part of the rows carry a size: once, few, many, or a class if the clone is expanded.

clone size: few
J gene: TRBJ1-1
V gene: TRBV6-4
CDR3 protein: ASSDGENTEAF

clone size: .
J gene: TRBJ2-5
V gene: TRBV4-1
CDR3 protein: ASSPLASGDQETQY

clone size: .
J gene: TRBJ2-3
V gene: TRBV2
CDR3 protein: ASSEIGGGLADTQY

clone size: few
J gene: TRBJ2-3
V gene: TRBV6-4
CDR3 protein: ASSSGRDTDTQY

clone size: .
J gene: TRBJ2-3
V gene: TRBV29-1
CDR3 protein: SVGFPGQGTDTQY

clone size: .
J gene: TRBJ2-3
V gene: TRBV7-2
CDR3 protein: ASSLLAGVTDTQY

clone size: .
J gene: TRBJ2-7
V gene: TRBV6-1
CDR3 protein: ASDPSGDLSYEQY

clone size: .
J gene: TRBJ2-3
V gene: TRBV4-1
CDR3 protein: ASSQVGGYRTDTQY

clone size: .
J gene: TRBJ2-7
V gene: TRBV27
CDR3 protein: ASSPPGQSYYEQY

clone size: once
J gene: TRBJ2-1
V gene: TRBV6-1
CDR3 protein: ASSEGGGPYNEQF

clone size: .
J gene: TRBJ1-1
V gene: TRBV6-1
CDR3 protein: ASMRGENTEAF

clone size: .
J gene: TRBJ2-6
V gene: TRBV4-2
CDR3 protein: ASSQGDSLSGANVLT

clone size: .
J gene: TRBJ1-1
V gene: TRBV5-1
CDR3 protein: ASSATGQAF

clone size: few
J gene: TRBJ2-3
V gene: TRBV6-4
CDR3 protein: ASSVSSGGADTQY

clone size: few
J gene: TRBJ2-3
V gene: TRBV6-4
CDR3 protein: ASSEGEKDTQY

clone size: .
J gene: TRBJ1-2
V gene: TRBV2
CDR3 protein: ASSDPTPTGGLGYT

clone size: few
J gene: TRBJ2-3
V gene: TRBV6-1
CDR3 protein: ASSEGTGGADTQY

clone size: few
J gene: TRBJ2-7
V gene: TRBV28
CDR3 protein: ASSPRDSFYEQY

clone size: .
J gene: TRBJ1-2
V gene: TRBV6-5
CDR3 protein: ASSLDSNYGYT

clone size: .
J gene: TRBJ2-3
V gene: TRBV11-3
CDR3 protein: ASSSYPGTLLTDTQY

clone size: .
J gene: TRBJ2-3
V gene: TRBV6-4
CDR3 protein: ASSDSTGGGDTQY

clone size: .
J gene: TRBJ2-1
V gene: TRBV2
CDR3 protein: ASSQTGTSGNEQF

clone size: .
J gene: TRBJ2-3
V gene: TRBV15
CDR3 protein: ATSRGREGGDTQY